This T cell receptor beta chain was sequenced in a study of identical twins. Using its own MiXCR run on the 5' RACE reads, TCRdb lists one record per CDR3 protein. The data contain fewer than 450,000 distinct CDR3 sequences, about 10% of them singletons. Details on this clonotype: Its antigen is unknown.

Study-wide results and caveats: The models systematically underestimated how much out-of-frame TCR alpha was shared in monozygotic twins.

Unmatched junction bases numbered 2, after V lost 0 bases and J lost 3 bases. The CDR3 consists of 15 residues. CDR1 and CDR2 (germline): SGDLS, YYNGEE. Sequenced material: naive T cells sorted from blood. The gene calls are TRBV9 and TRBJ2-7; 11 nucleotides agree with TRBD2. The TCR comes from a woman aged 45-60 years in good health. CDR3 residues: CASSVGLAGLYEQYV. As DNA, the CDR3 is TGTGCCAGCAGCGTAGGACTAGCGGGACTCTACGAGCAGTACGTC.